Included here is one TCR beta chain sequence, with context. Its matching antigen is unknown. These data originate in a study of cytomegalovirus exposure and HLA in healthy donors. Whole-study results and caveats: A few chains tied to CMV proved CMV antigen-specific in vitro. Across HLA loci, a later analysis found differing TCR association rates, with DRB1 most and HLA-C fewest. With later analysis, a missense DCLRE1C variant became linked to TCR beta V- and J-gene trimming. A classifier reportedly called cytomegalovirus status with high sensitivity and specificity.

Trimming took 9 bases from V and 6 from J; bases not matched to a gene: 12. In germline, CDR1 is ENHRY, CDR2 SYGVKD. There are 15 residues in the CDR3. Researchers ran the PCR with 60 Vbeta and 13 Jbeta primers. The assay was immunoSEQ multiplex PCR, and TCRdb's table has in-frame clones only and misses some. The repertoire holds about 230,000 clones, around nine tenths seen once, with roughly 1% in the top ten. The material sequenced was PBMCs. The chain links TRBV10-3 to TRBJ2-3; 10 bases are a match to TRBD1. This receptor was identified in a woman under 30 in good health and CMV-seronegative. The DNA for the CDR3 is TGTGCCATTCAACAGCGGGGACAGGGGATCGATACGCAGTATTTT. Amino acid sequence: CAIQQRGQGIDTQYF.